The next 8 T cell receptor beta chains were all read from a single sample in a study of long-term antiretroviral therapy in people with HIV. The libraries were made with immunoSEQ v3.0 at survey level. Only in-frame clones appear in the TCRdb table, and some are missing; sequencing was by immunoSEQ multiplex PCR. The sample consists of approximately 30,000 clones, roughly 86% of them appearing once. The sequenced sample was unsorted PBMCs, obtained 0.8 years after starting antiretroviral therapy. These receptors originate from a woman aged 25 to 45 with HIV.

The chain has TRBV6-1 and TRBJ1-2, with no clear D. CDR3 length: 14 amino acids. Per germline, CDR1 MNHNS and CDR2 SASEGT. V was shortened by 3 bases and J by 7 bases, with 15 bases between the two germline ends. The CDR3 region is CASSEDVRSLGYTF. Written as DNA, the CDR3 is TGTGCCAGCAGTGAGGACGTCCGATCGCTTGGCTACACCTTC.

This rearrangement joins TRBV14 to TRBJ1-1; D uncertain. V shed 1 base and J shed 5 bases, with 11 bases lying between them. There are 14 residues in the CDR3. Germline values: CDR1 SGHDN, CDR2 FVKESK. In DNA form, the CDR3 reads TGTGCCAGCAGCCAAGTCGGGCTTGGTACTGAAGCTTTCTTT. Amino acids: CASSQVGLGTEAFF.

The V gene is TRBV19, the J gene TRBJ2-3; 9 positions match TRBD2. With 5 bases clipped from V and 6 bases from J, the junction kept 6 bases outside the gene matches. Germline CDR1 and CDR2: LNHDA and SQIVND (reference sequence). The CDR3 sequence is 14 residues long. DNA for the CDR3: TGTGCCAGTAGTCCTAGCGGGGTGTGGGATACGCAGTATTTT. It codes for CASSPSGVWDTQYF.

This clone showed up just once. The rearrangement joins TRBV11-2 to TRBJ2-3; possibly TRBD1 or TRBD2 for D (5 bases each). The CDR3 is made up of 17 amino acids. With 5 bases removed from V and 2 bases from J, the gap between germline ends came to 20 bases. Per the germline V gene, CDR1 is SGHAT and CDR2 is FQNNGV. The CDR3 spells CASSPPGTAIFTDTQYF. The DNA of the CDR3 is TGTGCCAGCAGCCCCCCTGGGACCGCGATTTTCACAGATACGCAGTATTTT.

The V gene is TRBV7-2, the J gene TRBJ1-4, with D possibly TRBD1 on 5 matching bases. Between the trimmed V and J ends, which lost 7 bases and 8 bases, there was a span of 20 bases. Germline CDR1 reads SGHTA; CDR2 reads FQGNSA. The CDR3 length is 15 residues. CDR3 in amino acids: CASTLRSGPGEKLFF. The CDR3 bases are TGTGCCAGCACGCTACGGTCCGGGCCAGGGGAAAAACTGTTTTTT.

The chain couples TRBV11-2 to TRBJ2-5, with TRBD2 identical over 9 bases. V dropped 5 bases and J dropped 5; count of bases not matched to a gene: 9. Germline V gene sequence: CDR1 SGHAT, CDR2 FQNNGV. The CDR3 is 15 residues long. For the CDR3, the DNA is TGTGCCAGCAGCACCGCGGGAGGGGGGGAGGAGACCCAGTACTTC. Residues: CASSTAGGGEETQYF.

This chain connects TRBV7-2 to TRBJ1-4, with D perhaps TRBD1 (5 bases). There are 17 residues in the CDR3. Germline V CDR1 and CDR2: SGHTA, FQGNSA. V gave up 1 base and J gave up 3 bases, with 15 bases separating them. The CDR3 reads CASSLVGQGPPNEKLFF. DNA of the CDR3: TGTGCCAGCAGCTTAGTAGGGCAGGGCCCTCCTAATGAAAAACTGTTTTTT.

This sequence joins TRBV29-1 and TRBJ1-1; 10 bases agree with TRBD1. The length of the CDR3 is 13 residues. CDR1 is SQVTM, CDR2 ANQGSEA, per germline. V shed 7 bases and J 4 bases; nucleotides not matched to a gene: 6. The CDR3 DNA sequence: TGCAGCGCCATTTGGACAGGGGGCACTGAAGCTTTCTTT. This translates into CSAIWTGGTEAFF.